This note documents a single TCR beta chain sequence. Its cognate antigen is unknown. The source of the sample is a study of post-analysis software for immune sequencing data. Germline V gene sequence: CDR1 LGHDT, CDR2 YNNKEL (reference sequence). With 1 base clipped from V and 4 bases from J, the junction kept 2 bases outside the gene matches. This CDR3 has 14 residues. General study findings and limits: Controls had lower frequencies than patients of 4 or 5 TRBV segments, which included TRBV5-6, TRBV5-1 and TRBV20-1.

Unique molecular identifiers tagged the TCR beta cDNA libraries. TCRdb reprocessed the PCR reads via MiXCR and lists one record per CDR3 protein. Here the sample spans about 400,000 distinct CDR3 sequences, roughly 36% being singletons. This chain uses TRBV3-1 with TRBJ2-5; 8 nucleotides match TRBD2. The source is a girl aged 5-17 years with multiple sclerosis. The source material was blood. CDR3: CASSQVTSVETQYF. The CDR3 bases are TGTGCCAGCAGCCAAGTGACTAGCGTAGAGACCCAGTACTTC.